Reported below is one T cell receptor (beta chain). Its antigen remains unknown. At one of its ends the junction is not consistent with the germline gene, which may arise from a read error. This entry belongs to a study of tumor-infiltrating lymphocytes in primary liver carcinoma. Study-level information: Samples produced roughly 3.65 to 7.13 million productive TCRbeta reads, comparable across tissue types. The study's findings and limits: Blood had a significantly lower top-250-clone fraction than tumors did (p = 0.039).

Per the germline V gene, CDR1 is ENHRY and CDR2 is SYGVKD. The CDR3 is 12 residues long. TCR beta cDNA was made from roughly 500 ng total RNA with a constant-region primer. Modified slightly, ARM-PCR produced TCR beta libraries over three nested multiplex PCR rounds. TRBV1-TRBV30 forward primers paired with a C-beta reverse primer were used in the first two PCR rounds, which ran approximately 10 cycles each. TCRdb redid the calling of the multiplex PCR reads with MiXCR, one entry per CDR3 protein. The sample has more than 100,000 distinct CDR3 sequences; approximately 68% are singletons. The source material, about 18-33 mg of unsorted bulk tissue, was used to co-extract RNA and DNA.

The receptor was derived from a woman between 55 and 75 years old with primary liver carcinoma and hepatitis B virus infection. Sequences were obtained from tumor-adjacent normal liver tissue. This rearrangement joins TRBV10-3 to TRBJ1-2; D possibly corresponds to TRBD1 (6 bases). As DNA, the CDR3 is TGTGACATCTCGCCGGACAGCTATGGCTACACCTTC. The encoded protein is CDISPDSYGYTF.